The source of this T cell receptor (beta chain) is a study of shared T cell receptors in the human thymus. The assay was immunoSEQ multiplex PCR, and TCRdb's table has in-frame clones only and misses some. The table includes about 660,000 clones, 70% to 90% detected once. This sample was also put to use in a study of human thymus T cells.

Specimen: thymocytes. This receptor was taken from a boy in the first two years of life with a congenital heart defect.

The chain's CDR3 is CASSERAGIWWGQETQYF. The CDR3 DNA sequence: TGTGCCAGCAGTGAACGAGCGGGAATCTGGTGGGGCCAAGAGACCCAGTACTTC. The chain has TRBV25-1 and TRBJ2-5; 7 bases are a match to TRBD2. Trimming took 2 bases from V and 1 from J; bases not matched to a gene: 13. Germline values: CDR1 MGHDK, CDR2 SYGVNS. This CDR3 contains 18 residues.